Here is one T cell receptor beta chain with its context. Its specificity is unknown. The CDR3 runs to 13 residues. Trimming took off 1 base at V and 5 bases at J, with 9 bases between the two ends. In germline, CDR1 is SGHRS, CDR2 YFSETQ. The sample is drawn from a study of shared clonotypes between healthy human individuals. This table comes from immunoSEQ multiplex PCR, and its TCRdb copy is limited to in-frame clones, with some not included. The data hold 2 million to 3 million clones, with approximately 93% observed a single time. Study findings and constraints: About 5% of naive CD4 clonotypes were shared across four donors.

V is TRBV5-1 and J is TRBJ2-5; a possible D gene is TRBD2 (6 bases). The source is a man between 18 and 35 years old in good health. Some clones in this sample may be carry-over from other donors' samples. Sequencing was done on a sample of naive CD4+ T cells from PBMCs. Subset noted: CD45RA+ positively selected. The CDR3 nucleotides read TGCGCCAGCAGCTTGTGGGAGGCTGAGACCCAGTACTTC. It yields the protein CASSLWEAETQYF.